This T cell receptor (beta chain) was recorded in a study of T-cell reconstitution after alpha-beta-depleted transplantation in children. The library targeted TCRbeta and was prepared with unique molecular identifiers. TCRdb recomputed calls from the PCR reads with MiXCR, one row per CDR3 protein. The table has about 410,000 distinct CDR3 sequences, approximately 20% seen once. Between the trimmed V and J ends, which lost 2 bases and 3 bases, there was a span of 5 bases. There are 13 residues in the CDR3. The germline gives CDR1 MGHRA, CDR2 YSYEKL. The chain joins TRBV4-1 to TRBJ2-1; D remains ambiguous. The source of this sequence is a human donor who donated a stem cell graft to a child with acute myeloid leukemia. The sequencing here drew on PBMCs from the stem cell graft donor, taken from the stem cell graft. The CDR3 loop reads CASSQPLYNEQFF. The CDR3 DNA reads as TGCGCCAGCAGCCAACCCCTCTACAATGAGCAGTTCTTC.